Sequencing of this T cell receptor (beta chain) was carried out in a study of radiation and T cells in renal cell carcinoma. Worth noting for this clone: Antigen: not known.

Germline V gene sequence: CDR1 SGHAT, CDR2 FQDESV (reference sequence). The CDR3 runs 15 residues. The V gene lost 5 bases and the J gene lost 4 bases, with 17 bases spanning the gap. Regarding the study as a whole: Dominant CDR3 motifs were more common in irradiated tumors than controls. Compared with controls, irradiated tumors showed greater TCR clonality. Sampling covered only around 1 g of each tumor.

TCRdb keeps only in-frame clones here, not all; method: immunoSEQ multiplex PCR. This sample has about 23,000 clones, with 45% to 70% found just once. Treatment indicated: treatment-naive control, cytoreductive nephrectomy. Controls included several female and eleven to twelve male donors, resected 2011 to 2014. This sequence was found in a human donor with renal cell carcinoma. The source material was tumor tissue, sampled from a patient whose treatment was nephrectomy without radiotherapy. The chain links TRBV11-1 to TRBJ1-1; no clear D gene. In DNA form, the CDR3 reads TGTGCCAGCAGCACCGGGTCCGCGGCGGGCACTGAAGCTTTCTTT. It encodes CASSTGSAAGTEAFF.